These 6 T cell receptor beta chains were all obtained from the same sample, sequenced in a study of beta chain features in type 1 diabetes. Expressed TCRB transcripts were sequenced, since all the RNA that had been isolated was reverse transcribed. Produced via immunoSEQ multiplex PCR; TCRdb's table is partial and in-frame only. The sample records over 300,000 clones, roughly 8% being singletons. The sample comprised central memory CD4+ T cells from blood. These TCRs come from a young woman in good health.

The chain couples TRBV7-9 to TRBJ2-1, with 14 bases matching TRBD2. Germline V CDR1 and CDR2: SEHNR, FQNEAQ (reference sequence). The V and J ends lost 6 bases and 9 bases, in that order; junction bases with no gene match: 4. The CDR3 is 14 amino acids. CDR3 sequence reads: CASSRLAGGIEQFF. The DNA of the CDR3 is TGTGCCAGCAGTCGACTAGCGGGAGGGATTGAGCAGTTCTTC.

The chain combines TRBV27 with TRBJ2-3, with 11 bases identical to TRBD1. CDR1 and CDR2 (germline): MNHEY, SMNVEV (reference sequence). The CDR3 has 14 residues. The trim removed 2 bases at V and 7 bases at J, leaving 2 bases unmatched. CDR3 bases: TGTGCCAGCAGTTTAGGGACAGGGGGAAATACGCAGTATTTT. Its protein product is CASSLGTGGNTQYF.

This clone showed up just a few times. This same CDR3 is encoded by further DNA sequences in the sample. V usage is TRBV28 and J usage is TRBJ2-5; D is perhaps TRBD2 (6 bases). Germline loops: CDR1 MDHEN, CDR2 SYDVKM. With 6 bases removed from V and 4 bases from J, the gap between germline ends came to 6 bases. The CDR3 consists of 11 residues. The chain's CDR3 is CASRGGETQYF. In DNA form, the CDR3 reads TGTGCCAGCAGGGGGGGAGAGACCCAGTACTTC.

As DNA, the CDR3 is TGTGCCAGCAGGGCTAGCGGGAGGGCCGGTGAGCAGTTCTTC. Protein: CASRASGRAGEQFF. The chain couples TRBV7-2 to TRBJ2-1, with 12 bases matching TRBD2. CDR3 length: 14 residues. V was clipped by 6 bases and J by 9 bases; unmatched bases: 6. Germline V lookup: CDR1 SGHTA, CDR2 FQGNSA.

This chain joins TRBV7-2 and TRBJ2-3; tentatively, D is TRBD2 (5 bases). Trimming took 6 bases from V and 7 from J, leaving 11 bases between them. The CDR3 is 12 amino acids. CDR1 SGHTA and CDR2 FQGNSA come from the germline V gene. The CDR3 spells CASRMSGNTQYF. The CDR3 nucleotides read TGTGCCAGCAGGATGAGCGGCAATACGCAGTATTTT.

The rearrangement uses TRBV4-1 and TRBJ1-4; TRBD1 is a possible D gene (5 bases). V was shortened by 3 bases and J by 5 bases, with 13 bases between the two germline ends. The CDR3 is 15 residues long. Germline V CDR1 and CDR2: MGHRA, YSYEKL. CDR3 residues: CASSQGEGRNEKLFF. CDR3 in DNA: TGCGCCAGCAGCCAGGGGGAGGGGAGGAATGAAAAACTGTTTTTT.